This entry describes one T cell receptor beta chain. What it recognizes is unknown. The source of the sample is a study of cytomegalovirus exposure and HLA in healthy donors. Study in general: An early data release held tens of millions of unique TCRs from HLA-typed donors. Researchers found that under 90% of a few hundred genotyped donors fell within the Caucasian-associated ancestry cluster. Overall study results and limits: In vitro, a few CMV-associated chains proved specific for CMV antigens.

The study ran its PCR with 60 Vbeta and 13 Jbeta primers. Original methodology: A later analysis counted 80 million or so unique TCR beta chains, 10 million to 12 million shared. The repertoire was sequenced with immunoSEQ multiplex PCR; TCRdb's copy has only in-frame clones and lacks some. The V and J calls and clone size come from that table; D and trimming were worked out from the DNA. The table records approximately 110,000 clones, approximately 80% of them present only once. Material: PBMCs. The source is a woman in her twenties or thirties in good health and CMV-seropositive.

This CDR3 is CAWSVSSGGREQFF. The CDR3 DNA reads TGTGCCTGGAGTGTATCGAGCGGGGGGCGTGAGCAGTTCTTC. The rearrangement uses TRBV30 and TRBJ2-1, with 9 bases aligning to TRBD2. This CDR3 has 14 amino acids. V gave up 0 bases and J gave up 9 bases; unmatched junction bases: 6. Germline V gene sequence: CDR1 GTSNPN, CDR2 SVGIG (reference sequence).